This is a list of T cell receptor beta chains from one sample in a study of technical replicates of blood from four donors. Libraries were prepared by immunoSEQ multiplex PCR; TCRdb keeps only in-frame clonotypes and omits some of them. The table lists 50,000 to 60,000 clones, 91% of them singletons. Sequenced input: PBMCs. The receptors shown here come from a human donor in good health. Some clones in this sample may be carry-over from other donors' samples. Each CDR3 is given with its conserved first and last residue. The D gene is left open where the match is weak. Some rows mark clone size as missing; the rest say once, few, many or name a class of expanded clone.

TGTGCCAGCAGCCAGCCCGGGGAGACCCAGTACTTC CASSQPGETQYF NA TRBJ2-5 NA TRBV5-4
TGTGCCAGCAGCTGGGACCGTGGTGGGGGCAAGGTTGAGACCCAGTACTTC CASSWDRGGGKVETQYF NA TRBJ2-5 NA TRBV5-4
TGTGCCAGCAGCCCTTCCAACGTCCTGACTTTC CASSPSNVLTF NA TRBJ2-6 NA TRBV7-8
TGTGCCAGCAGCTTAAGTTCGGGACTAGCGGTAAATGAGCAGTTCTTC CASSLSSGLAVNEQFF TRBD2 TRBJ2-1 NA TRBV7-3
TGTGCCAGCCCCGGGGCGGGGGTGAACACCGGGGAGCTGTTTTTT CASPGAGVNTGELFF TRBD2 TRBJ2-2 NA TRBV7-2
TGTGCCACCAGCAGAGATGGGACAGGGAGGGACTATGGCTACACCTTC CATSRDGTGRDYGYTF TRBD1 TRBJ1-2 NA TRBV15
TGTGCCAGCAGCATGGGAGGGTCCCGGGACAGGGGGGCAAGAGAGACCCAGTACTTC CASSMGGSRDRGARETQYF TRBD1 TRBJ2-5 NA TRBV7-9
TGCAGCGTTGAAAGGGCAGGGTATGGCTACACCTTC CSVERAGYGYTF NA TRBJ1-2 NA TRBV29-1
TGTGCCAGCAGTTTACTAGCGGGAGGGTCCACCTACGAGCAGTACTTC CASSLLAGGSTYEQYF TRBD2 TRBJ2-7 NA TRBV6-5
TGTGCCAGCAGCATAGCGATTGCGCCTACCTACGAGCAGTACTTC CASSIAIAPTYEQYF NA TRBJ2-7 NA TRBV7-2
TGTGCCAGCAGCTGGACGGTGGAGGGCTACAATGAGCAGTTCTTC CASSWTVEGYNEQFF NA TRBJ2-1 few TRBV5-5
TGTGCCAGCAGTGAAGCTAAGGGAGACTATGGCTACACCTTC CASSEAKGDYGYTF NA TRBJ1-2 NA TRBV6-1
TGTGCCAGTAGTTCCGACAGGGGCGACCACTCCTACAATGAGCAGTTCTTC CASSSDRGDHSYNEQFF TRBD1 TRBJ2-1 once TRBV19
TGTGCCAGTCGGTGGGGACTAGCGGGGGTTGACGCGCAGTACTTC CASRWGLAGVDAQYF TRBD2 TRBJ2-7 NA TRBV6-1
TGCAGCGCGGGGGGTTCAGGAGAAGCTTTCTTT CSAGGSGEAFF NA TRBJ1-1 NA TRBV29-1
TGTGCCAGCAGAGTAGGGGGCGCGGGAACCGGGGAGCTGTTTTTT CASRVGGAGTGELFF NA TRBJ2-2 NA TRBV2
TGTGCCAGCAGCGTAACGGCGGGGGGATTAGGGGAGCAGTACTTC CASSVTAGGLGEQYF TRBD2 TRBJ2-7 NA TRBV9
TGTGCCTGGAAGATCAGGGGAGTTCAGAACACTGAAGCTTTCTTT CAWKIRGVQNTEAFF NA TRBJ1-1 NA TRBV30
TGCGCCAGCACACCAGGGGGTAATCAGCCCCAGCATTTT CASTPGGNQPQHF TRBD1 TRBJ1-5 once TRBV10-2
TGTGCCAGCACCTCAATGGCGGGGGGGAGCACAGATACGCAGTATTTT CASTSMAGGSTDTQYF TRBD2 TRBJ2-3 NA TRBV7-9
TGTGCCTGGAGTGTAACCCTAGCAGTTCAGTACTTC CAWSVTLAVQYF NA TRBJ2-5 NA TRBV30
TGTGCCAGCAGTGTCCAGGGCCCCTATGGCTACACCTTC CASSVQGPYGYTF NA TRBJ1-2 NA TRBV2
TGTGCCAGCACTGACGGGATCGGAGACACTGAAGCTTTCTTT CASTDGIGDTEAFF NA TRBJ1-1 NA TRBV21-1
TGTGCCAGCAGTTTCGGGACTCCCGGGGGCGAGCAGTACTTC CASSFGTPGGEQYF NA TRBJ2-7 NA TRBV6-5
TGTGCCAGCAGCTTAGACGGTCGTAGCAATCAGCCCCAGCATTTT CASSLDGRSNQPQHF NA TRBJ1-5 NA TRBV7-9
TGCGCCAGCAGCCCCTTCGGGGGTGACTATGGCTACACCTTC CASSPFGGDYGYTF NA TRBJ1-2 NA TRBV5-1
TGTGCCAGCAGGACCGGGACAGCCGGATCCGGGGCCAACGTCCTGACTTTC CASRTGTAGSGANVLTF TRBD1 TRBJ2-6 NA TRBV2
TGTGCCAGCAGTTTAGAGGGGGCAGCTAATGAAAAACTGTTTTTT CASSLEGAANEKLFF TRBD1 TRBJ1-4 NA TRBV27
TGTGCCAGTAGCCACAGGGTTAGGGTCACTGAAGCTTTCTTT CASSHRVRVTEAFF NA TRBJ1-1 NA TRBV19
TGCGCCAGCAGCCAATCCGGACAGGGGGCCGGTGGGGCCAACGTCCTGACTTTC CASSQSGQGAGGANVLTF TRBD1 TRBJ2-6 once TRBV4-1
TGTGCCAGCATGAGGTCCTACAATGAGCAGTTCTTC CASMRSYNEQFF NA TRBJ2-1 NA TRBV5-6
TGCAGCGTTGAAGGCCAGGGGGACACAGATACGCAGTATTTT CSVEGQGDTDTQYF TRBD1 TRBJ2-3 NA TRBV29-1
TGTGCCAGCACAGTTGGGGGGGGAGAAAAACTGTTTTTT CASTVGGGEKLFF NA TRBJ1-4 NA TRBV28
TGTGCCAGCAGCCAAGGACAGAACCCCACAGATACGCAGTATTTT CASSQGQNPTDTQYF NA TRBJ2-3 NA TRBV7-9
TGTGCCAGCAGGAGGGACAGTGCGGGCTATGGCTACACCTTC CASRRDSAGYGYTF TRBD1 TRBJ1-2 NA TRBV2
TGTGCCAGTAGCCAGGATGATACGCAGTATTTT CASSQDDTQYF NA TRBJ2-3 NA TRBV19
TGCGCCAGCAGCTTGGGCGTGGGGCTGGCTGGCACAGATACGCAGTATTTT CASSLGVGLAGTDTQYF NA TRBJ2-3 NA TRBV5-1